Below, 18 T cell receptor beta chains from the same sample are listed, as sequenced in a study of OX40 agonist ivuxolimab in advanced cancers. Libraries were prepared by immunoSEQ multiplex PCR; TCRdb keeps only in-frame clonotypes and omits some of them. The repertoire holds some 96,000 clones, with around 85% as singletons. Sequencing used CD4+ or CD8+ T cells sorted from blood, obtained in a trial of the OX40 agonist ivuxolimab. The receptors were gathered from an adult with an advanced solid tumor such as melanoma, head and neck, liver or kidney cancer.

In this sample, this clone turned up a few times. This chain joins TRBV7-6 and TRBJ2-7, with D maybe TRBD2 (5 bases). The CDR3 spans 16 residues. With 5 bases removed from V and 4 bases from J, the gap between germline ends came to 21 bases. Germline loops: CDR1 SGHVS, CDR2 FNYEAQ. CDR3 in DNA: TGTGCCAGCAGCCCCCGTAGAGCCCGCGGAGGATACGAGCAGTACTTC. This translates into CASSPRRARGGYEQYF. The complete variable domain, with remaining parts taken from reference TRBV7-6 and TRBJ2-7, reads GAGVSQSPRYKVTKRGQDVALRCDPISGHVSLYWYRQALGQGPEFLTYFNYEAQQDKSGLPNDRFSAERPEGSISTLTIQRTEQRDSAMYRCASSPRRARGGYEQYFGPGTRLTVT.

This clone appeared once. The chain joins TRBV11-2 to TRBJ2-5; 8 bases are a match to TRBD2. The junction had 9 bases not matched to a gene; V was cut back by 2 bases and J by 7 bases. Germline-derived CDR1 and CDR2 are SGHAT and FQNNGV. This CDR3 is built from 15 residues. The CDR3 region is CASSLRSGGTGTQYF. As DNA, the CDR3 is TGTGCCAGCAGCTTAAGAAGCGGGGGAACAGGGACCCAGTACTTC.

This chain connects TRBV9 to TRBJ2-7, with 8 bases aligning to TRBD1. This CDR3 spans 15 amino acids. J lost 8 bases, V lost 4 bases, and 14 bases had no gene match. The germline V gene encodes CDR1 SGDLS and CDR2 YYNGEE. As DNA, the CDR3 is TGTGCCAGCAGCCCCTCACAGGGGGAGGCTGGGAAGCAGTACTTC. The encoded protein is CASSPSQGEAGKQYF.

The J gene is TRBJ1-2, the V gene TRBV20-1; no clear D. Trimming pared 6 bases from V and 8 bases from J, leaving 13 bases between. CDR3 length: 11 amino acids. Per germline, CDR1 DFQATT and CDR2 SNEGSKA (reference sequence). CDR3 in DNA: TGCAGTGCAGGATCGTCTCCGGGCTACACCTTC. Encoded protein: CSAGSSPGYTF.

The gene calls are TRBV18 and TRBJ1-1, with 8 bases lining up with TRBD1. Germline CDR1 and CDR2: KGHSH and LQKENI. The CDR3 loop spans 14 amino acids. The trim removed 4 bases at V and 4 bases at J, leaving 5 bases unmatched. CDR3 nucleotide sequence: TGTGCCAGCTCACTGACAGGGGTTGTCACTGAAGCTTTCTTT. Translating it yields CASSLTGVVTEAFF.

The chain uses TRBV9 and TRBJ1-2; TRBD1 matches 7 bases. Germline CDR1 SGDLS, CDR2 YYNGEE. The CDR3 contains 17 residues. The trim removed 1 base at V and 2 bases at J, leaving 11 bases unmatched. The CDR3 nucleotides are TGTGCCAGCAGCGTAAAGGCGACAGGGAGGGAAAACTATGGCTACACCTTC. Translation gives CASSVKATGRENYGYTF.

The chain carries TRBV10-3 and TRBJ1-5, with D maybe TRBD1 (5 bases). The CDR3 totals 13 residues. Looked up from germline, CDR1 is ENHRY and CDR2 is SYGVKD. The CDR3 spells CAVKGALNQPQHF. In DNA form, the CDR3 reads TGTGCTGTCAAAGGGGCGCTGAATCAGCCCCAGCATTTT.

This sequence joins TRBV4-1 and TRBJ1-2, with D perhaps matching TRBD1 (6 bases). The CDR3 has 13 amino acids. Trimming cost V 1 base and J 8 bases, with 11 bases left between them. Per germline, CDR1 MGHRA and CDR2 YSYEKL. The CDR3 loop is CASSQATGSGYTF. CDR3 bases: TGCGCCAGCAGCCAAGCCACAGGGAGCGGCTACACCTTC.

The rearrangement joins TRBV5-5 to TRBJ2-7; 13 bases are a match to TRBD2. This CDR3 is 16 amino acids long. Trimming took 4 bases from V and 3 from J; bases not matched to a gene: 7. Germline V gene data show CDR1 as SGHKS and CDR2 as YYEKEE (reference sequence). CDR3 coding DNA: TGTGCCAGCAGCCCCACTAGCGGGGGGGCGAACTACGAGCAGTACTTC. This encodes CASSPTSGGANYEQYF. Full variable domain (missing parts from reference TRBV5-5 and TRBJ2-7): DAGVTQSPTHLIKTRGQQVTLRCSPISGHKSVSWYQQVLGQGPQFIFQYYEKEERGRGNFPDRFSARQFPNYSSELNVNALLLGDSALYLCASSPTSGGANYEQYFGPGTRLTVT.

The gene calls are TRBV28 and TRBJ1-5; 7 positions match TRBD1. Trimming removed 3 bases from V and 2 bases from J; junction bases left unmatched: 4. CDR3 length equals 15 residues. CDR1 and CDR2 (germline): MDHEN, SYDVKM. This CDR3 is CASSFTGTGNQPQHF. The DNA of the CDR3 is TGTGCCAGCAGTTTTACCGGGACAGGCAATCAGCCCCAGCATTTT.

The chain links TRBV11-2 to TRBJ2-1; TRBD2 agrees at 7 bases. The V and J ends lost 5 bases and 6 bases, in that order; junction bases with no gene match: 10. The CDR3 sequence is 15 residues long. Germline V gives CDR1 SGHAT, CDR2 FQNNGV. CDR3 region: CASSPRTREGNEQFF. The DNA of the CDR3 is TGTGCCAGCAGCCCTAGGACTAGAGAGGGCAATGAGCAGTTCTTC.

The rearrangement joins TRBV27 to TRBJ2-7; D is perhaps TRBD1 (6 bases). V lost 8 bases, J lost 4 bases, and 18 bases lay in between. This CDR3 comprises 14 residues. The germline CDR1 and CDR2 sequences are MNHEY and SMNVEV (reference sequence). For the CDR3, the DNA is TGTGCCAGCGGACTTGCAGGGACATTATACGAGCAGTACTTC. Translating gives CASGLAGTLYEQYF.

This clone has just one count. The chain couples TRBV6-5 to TRBJ2-7; D ambiguous. From germline, CDR1 is MNHEY and CDR2 SVGAGI. This CDR3 contains 11 residues. With 6 bases removed from V and 4 bases from J, the gap between germline ends came to 7 bases. CDR3 nucleotides: TGTGCCAGCAGAGTACTTTACGAGCAGTACTTC. Translating gives CASRVLYEQYF.

This clone was observed a handful of times. The rearrangement uses TRBV2 and TRBJ1-5; D not certain. V gave up 2 bases and J gave up 9 bases, with 14 bases separating them. The germline CDR1 and CDR2 sequences are SNHLY and FYNNEI. The CDR3 covers 14 residues. This chain's CDR3 is CASSEQPVGGPQHF. The CDR3 DNA sequence: TGTGCCAGCAGTGAACAGCCGGTCGGAGGGCCCCAGCATTTT.

V is TRBV29-1 and J is TRBJ2-7, with 9 bases matching TRBD2. From germline, CDR1 is SQVTM and CDR2 ANQGSEA. This CDR3 is 15 amino acids long. The V segment lost 6 bases and the J segment 0 bases; nucleotides outside the gene matches: 9. CDR3 loop: CSVRAGGLASYEQYF. CDR3 coding DNA: TGCAGCGTCCGAGCGGGGGGACTAGCCTCCTACGAGCAGTACTTC.

This clone appeared once. J is TRBJ1-1 and V is TRBV27; no firm D call. This CDR3 is 14 amino acids long. Germline V CDR1 and CDR2: MNHEY, SMNVEV (reference sequence). Trimming removed 6 bases at V and 6 bases at J, with 17 bases between. CDR3: CASRLTWEVPEAFF. CDR3 nucleotides: TGTGCCAGCAGGCTTACATGGGAGGTACCTGAAGCTTTCTTT.

The chain links TRBV18 to TRBJ1-2, with no clear D. The CDR3 length is 12 residues. Germline CDR1 is KGHSH and CDR2 is LQKENI. V shed 3 bases and J shed 8 bases, with 10 bases lying between them. The CDR3 DNA reads as TGTGCCAGCTCACCGACTCCCTGGGGCTACACCTTC. As protein: CASSPTPWGYTF.

Here the CDR3 reads CASSLGLLGTLLYNEQFF. CDR3 sequence (DNA): TGTGCCAGCAGCTTAGGACTCCTAGGGACTTTACTATACAATGAGCAGTTCTTC. This chain uses TRBV7-9 with TRBJ2-1, with TRBD2 as a possible D gene (6 bases). CDR1 and CDR2 (germline): SEHNR, FQNEAQ (reference sequence). This CDR3 spans 18 amino acids. The germline V and J ends were trimmed by 1 base and 4 bases, with 20 bases remaining between them. Drawing the rest from reference TRBV7-9 and TRBJ2-1, the complete variable domain is DTGVSQNPRHKITKRGQNVTFRCDPISEHNRLYWYRQTLGQGPEFLTYFQNEAQLEKSRLLSDRFSAERPKGSFSTLEIQRTEQGDSAMYLCASSLGLLGTLLYNEQFFGPGTRLTVL.